The 13 T cell receptor beta chains below all came from one sample that was sequenced in a study of cytomegalovirus exposure and HLA in healthy donors. PCR involved 60 Vbeta and 13 Jbeta primers. Sequencing was performed with immunoSEQ multiplex PCR; in TCRdb, only in-frame clones are kept and a portion is missing. This listing includes around 150,000 clones. Sample: PBMCs. These receptor sequences come from a man aged 35 to 55 in good health and CMV-seronegative.

The chain is built from TRBV29-1 and TRBJ1-1, with TRBD1 matching 10 bases. The CDR3 covers 13 residues. Germline values: CDR1 SQVTM, CDR2 ANQGSEA. V lost 4 bases, J lost 11 bases, and 10 bases stayed unmatched. CDR3 protein: CSVGWGPGQGAFF. In DNA, the CDR3 is TGCAGCGTTGGGTGGGGACCGGGACAGGGGGCTTTCTTT.

The V call is TRBV9, the J call TRBJ2-1, with TRBD2 matching over 13 bases. J lost 8 bases, V lost 4 bases, and 6 bases had no gene match. CDR1 is SGDLS, CDR2 YYNGEE, per germline. The CDR3 is 15 residues long. The CDR3 protein is CASSLLAGGLDEQFF. CDR3 nucleotides: TGTGCCAGCAGCCTACTAGCGGGGGGGCTCGATGAGCAGTTCTTC.

V gene TRBV27 combines with J gene TRBJ2-4; 9 positions match TRBD1. J was trimmed by 7 bases and V by 6 bases; bases with no gene match: 10. This CDR3 comprises 15 residues. Germline CDR1 MNHEY, CDR2 SMNVEV (reference sequence). Written as DNA, the CDR3 is TGTGCCAGCAGCCCGCAGGGGACAGGGAGGAACATTCAGTACTTC. It specifies CASSPQGTGRNIQYF.

V usage is TRBV6-6 and J usage is TRBJ1-1; TRBD1 matches 11 bases. The germline CDR1 and CDR2 sequences are MNHNY and SVGAGI (reference sequence). The trim removed 2 bases at V and 7 bases at J, leaving 0 bases unmatched. The CDR3 totals 13 residues. This CDR3 is CASSYGTGGEAFF. The CDR3 nucleotides read TGTGCCAGCAGTTACGGGACAGGGGGTGAAGCTTTCTTT.

The rearrangement joins TRBV2 to TRBJ2-2; 11 bases are shared with TRBD1. From germline, CDR1 is SNHLY and CDR2 FYNNEI. This CDR3 is 15 amino acids long. V trimming: 4 bases; J trimming: 6 bases; junction bases outside the gene matches: 4. CDR3 in DNA: TGTGCCAGCAGTGTATTGGGACAGGGGGCCGGGGAGCTGTTTTTT. This codes for CASSVLGQGAGELFF.

V usage is TRBV9 and J usage is TRBJ2-3, with D possibly TRBD2 on 7 matching bases. Trimming took off 2 bases at V and 4 bases at J, with 17 bases between the two ends. The CDR3 is 16 residues long. Germline loops: CDR1 SGDLS, CDR2 YYNGEE. This chain's CDR3 is CASSVGSSGGPDTQYF. The DNA of the CDR3 is TGTGCCAGCAGCGTGGGGTCCTCGGGGGGCCCAGATACGCAGTATTTT.

The chain has TRBV18 and TRBJ1-1; D is uncertain. The germline V and J ends were trimmed by 4 bases and 0 bases, with 6 bases remaining between them. From germline, CDR1 is KGHSH and CDR2 LQKENI. CDR3 length equals 13 residues. CDR3 sequence reads: CASSLNMNTEAFF. CDR3 DNA: TGTGCCAGCTCACTTAACATGAACACTGAAGCTTTCTTT.

This chain connects TRBV6-1 to TRBJ2-7, with a weak D call TRBD2 (6 bases). V dropped 8 bases and J dropped 5 bases, with 16 bases sitting between them. From germline, CDR1 is MNHNS and CDR2 SASEGT. The CDR3 loop spans 13 amino acids. The DNA of the CDR3 is TGTGCCAGCGCGATTACAAGGGAGGACGAGCAGTACTTC. This gives the protein CASAITREDEQYF.

The J gene is TRBJ1-2, the V gene TRBV5-4, with 9 bases aligning to TRBD1. V dropped 5 bases and J dropped 8; count of bases not matched to a gene: 19. Germline V lookup: CDR1 SGHNT, CDR2 YYREEE (reference sequence). The CDR3 is 17 amino acids. The CDR3 region is CASRNMDMGQGIRGYTF. CDR3 DNA: TGTGCCAGCAGGAATATGGATATGGGACAGGGAATTAGAGGCTACACCTTC.

The chain employs TRBV15 and TRBJ1-2, with 7 nucleotides matching TRBD1. With 0 bases clipped from V and 4 bases from J, the junction kept 5 bases outside the gene matches. This CDR3 is 15 amino acids long. Germline values: CDR1 LNHNV, CDR2 YYDKDF (reference sequence). The CDR3 region is CATSRDVRDSYGYTF. In DNA, the CDR3 is TGTGCCACCAGCAGAGACGTTCGGGACAGCTATGGCTACACCTTC.

This rearrangement joins TRBV28 to TRBJ2-5, with D perhaps TRBD2 (6 bases). Germline lookup yields CDR1 MDHEN and CDR2 SYDVKM. The CDR3 consists of 15 residues. V lost 3 bases, J lost 2 bases, and 13 bases lay in between. For the CDR3, the DNA is TGTGCCAGCAGTTTTGTCGGGGGAGGACAAGAGACCCAGTACTTC. Encoded protein: CASSFVGGGQETQYF.

The genes are TRBV5-1 and TRBJ1-2; TRBD1 is a possible D gene (5 bases). This CDR3 comprises 16 residues. Trimming took off 3 bases at V and 1 base at J, with 16 bases between the two ends. Germline V gives CDR1 SGHRS, CDR2 YFSETQ. In DNA, the CDR3 is TGCGCCAGCAGCTCGGGGGGGACGACCAATAACTATGGCTACACCTTC. The encoded protein is CASSSGGTTNNYGYTF.

The CDR3 sequence is CASSYYRGRLGAQHF. For the CDR3, the DNA is TGTGCCAGCAGCTATTACAGGGGTCGCTTAGGGGCCCAGCATTTT. The chain combines TRBV5-8 with TRBJ1-5, with TRBD1 matching 7 bases. The CDR3 contains 15 residues. The germline V gene has CDR1 SGHTS and CDR2 YDEGEE. Trimming at V came to 3 bases and at J to 11 bases, leaving 14 bases not matched to a gene.